This T cell receptor (beta chain) was sequenced for a study of shared clonotypes between healthy human individuals (dated by TCRdb to 2018 to 2021). For context, the study as a whole: A couple of women and a few men aged 18 to 49 years were included in the cohort. Each donor's leukapheresis produced roughly between roughly 0.85 and 10 billion PBMCs. For each donor, three plates each were used for CD4 naive and CD4 memory, two plates were used for CD8 naive, and one plate was used for CD8 memory. To estimate repertoire size and how much clonotype sharing occurs between individuals, the study deeply sequenced the blood TCR repertoires of five or six healthy adults. Libraries were prepared and TCR repertoires were sequenced by different laboratories using diverse techniques, in order to increase sequencing depth and limit assay-specific biases. The study at large found these results: Compared with non-shared clonotypes, the clonotypes found in all four sorted-subset donors had higher generation probabilities. The genetic and exposure-history diversity represented was limited by the small number of donors. Across four donors, around 5% of naive CD4, approximately 4% of naive CD8, approximately 2.5% of memory CD4, and approximately 0.42% of memory CD8 clonotypes were shared. Pairwise subsampling led to the expectation that sequencing depth would affect the degree of clonotype sharing among donors. Estimated clonotype richness was generally larger for naive than for memory subsets. Only blood was sampled, and tissue TCR repertoires likely differ from those in blood. Incomplete sequencing was indicated by rarefaction of sorted-subset datasets, despite the large sequencing depth.

The donors were healthy, HIV-negative adults with no recently reported acute infections or vaccinations. Only Caucasian adults living in Nashville, Tennessee, USA were represented among the donors. CD8 memory samples consisted of magnetically selected CD45RO+ cells combined with CCR7-negative CD45RA+ effector memory (TemRA) cells. Blood was collected by leukapheresis, and PBMCs were isolated by Ficoll-Histopaque density gradient centrifugation and then cryopreserved in liquid nitrogen vapor phase. Analytical flow cytometry was used to check the purity and quantity of every magnetically sorted T cell population. From each sorted fraction, genomic DNA was isolated and quantified by UV absorbance on a Nanodrop 2000c. The CDR3 spans 16 residues, from the cysteine through the phenylalanine. The DNA shown is the 48-base CDR3, in frame from base 1. CDR1 and CDR2 are drawn from the germline V gene (reference sequence): MNHEY, SMNVEV. The trim is 8 bases for V and 8 bases for J, with a gap of 24 bases between the germline ends.

TCR CDR3 regions were amplified from genomic DNA by multiplex PCR using the deep immunoSEQ assay. Extracted genomic DNA from each cell subset was distributed evenly across all wells of several immunoSEQ 96-well plates, and each plate was treated as a replicate. For sorted subsets, around 200 ng genomic DNA, equal to tens of thousands of T cell genomes, was loaded into each replicate PCR. Purified libraries were measured with a Qubit 3.0 fluorometer, size-checked on a Bioanalyzer 2100, and measured again with the KAPA Library Quantification kit. Every immunoSEQ 96-well plate was sequenced on a separate single-read 150-cycle Illumina NextSeq 550 flow cell. Per the original workflow: Because only junctional sequences without quality scores were contained in the immunoSEQ output, filtering matching that applied to full-length reads could not be performed. Sequences were annotated with PyIR, a Python wrapper for IgBLAST v1.9, using IMGT germline references to assign V/J genes and CDR3. Reads were removed for weak V/J assignments (E-value above 1e-6), missing CDR3, stop codons, out-of-frame junctions, or ambiguous translated residues. A V3J clonotype was defined by an identical inferred V gene, J gene, and CDR3 amino acid sequence. The percentage overlap between two repertoires was calculated by dividing the number of shared unique clonotypes by the size of the smaller repertoire. RTK rarefaction, the Chao1 estimator, and Recon v2.1 estimates of unobserved clonotypes were used to assess repertoire richness. Generation probabilities were computed with OLGA for all TCRbeta clonotypes obtained by the gDNA method from a handful of donors. The source is immuneACCESS, and TCRdb retained only in-frame sequences with V and J called. Part of the clones is not carried over; for the studies checked, unresolved V genes explain less than half of this, and the remainder is unexplained. The V and J calls and clone size were taken over from that table, and D and trimming were inferred from the DNA. This sample holds roughly 380,000 clones; around 96% were observed only once. Around 0.29% of the sample is taken by the ten largest.

A remark on this clone: Its cognate antigen has yet to be identified. There are no base qualities to consult, and no much larger clone falls within one base.

The sequenced material came from memory CD8+ T cells sorted from blood. This sample's cell subset or site label indicates: CD45RO+ cells pooled with CCR7-negative TemRA cells. The rearrangement joined TRBV27 to TRBJ1-4, with an unclear D gene assignment. The receptor comes from a man under 40 in good health. The CDR3 has the sequence CASLPTYSGRREKLFF. The sequence in DNA is TGTGCCAGCCTCCCAACCTACTCGGGGAGGAGAGAAAAACTGTTTTTT.